The clone carrying this T cell receptor beta chain was seen ten or more times. Each CDR3 protein gets one entry after TCRdb re-called the reads with MiXCR. The sample carries more than 250,000 distinct CDR3 sequences, approximately 15% recorded once. The CDR3 covers 14 residues. V was shortened by 3 bases and J by 0 bases, with 7 bases between the two germline ends. Germline-derived CDR1 and CDR2 are SGHTA and FQGNSA. This sample is drawn from a study of T cell repertoires in cytomegalovirus infection. Sample: PBMCs. This receptor was identified in a human donor in good health (CMV status not recorded). Some clones in this sample may be carry-over from other donors' samples. The chain carries TRBV7-2 and TRBJ2-3, with D perhaps TRBD2 (5 bases). The CDR3, as DNA: TGTGCCAGCAGCTTGACTACCAGCACAGATACGCAGTATTTT. Amino acids: CASSLTTSTDTQYF. The whole variable domain, remainder taken from reference TRBV7-2 and TRBJ2-3, is GAGVSQSPSNKVTEKGKDVELRCDPISGHTALYWYRQSLGQGLEFLIYFQGNSAPDKSGLPSDRFSAERTGGSVSTLTIQRTQQEDSAVYLCASSLTTSTDTQYFGPGTRLTVL.